This TCR beta chain comes out of a study of blood T cell repertoires in COVID-19. The overall study: Whether acute or convalescent, the COVID-19 samples came from the United States, Italy and Spain. T cells, B-cell-depleted T cells, or PBMCs supplied cDNA or gDNA.

Original processing methods: Nucleated cell counts were estimated from reference gene primer amplification. The protocol was immunoSEQ multiplex PCR, while the TCRdb copy is restricted to in-frame clones and leaves out a portion. Clone size and the V and J calls come from that table; the DNA yielded D and trimming. Among about 110,000 clones, less than 75% were seen once, and the ten largest hold about 7.1%. Germline loops: CDR1 MNHNY, CDR2 SVGAGI (reference sequence). V gave up 2 bases and J gave up 5 bases, with 18 bases separating them. CDR3 length equals 16 residues. The chain couples TRBV6-6 to TRBJ2-5; TRBD2 might be the D (5 bases). The receptor was derived from a woman in her sixties with acute or convalescent COVID-19. Material: peripheral blood. CDR3 DNA sequence: TGTGCCAGCAGTTACAGCGGAGGCTTCACCGGCGAGACCCAGTACTTC. It translates to CASSYSGGFTGETQYF.